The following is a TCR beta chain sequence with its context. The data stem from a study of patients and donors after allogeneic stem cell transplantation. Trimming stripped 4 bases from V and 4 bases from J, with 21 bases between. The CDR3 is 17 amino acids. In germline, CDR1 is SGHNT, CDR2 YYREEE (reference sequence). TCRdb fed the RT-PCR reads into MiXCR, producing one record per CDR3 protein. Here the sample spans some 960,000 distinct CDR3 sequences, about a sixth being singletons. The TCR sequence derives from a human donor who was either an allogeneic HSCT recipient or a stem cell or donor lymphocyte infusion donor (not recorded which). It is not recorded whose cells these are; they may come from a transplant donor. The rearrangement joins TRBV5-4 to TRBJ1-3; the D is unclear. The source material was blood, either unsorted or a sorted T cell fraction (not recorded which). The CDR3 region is CASSPSSSRAPGNTIYF. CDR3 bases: TGTGCCAGCAGCCCGTCATCATCTCGGGCGCCGGGAAACACCATATATTTT.